This TCR beta chain appears in the sequencing data of a study of T cell responses to AZD1222 COVID-19 vaccine. Study results and limitations: Of the AZD1222 recipients, only 6 or 7 were seropositive at baseline. White British donors predominated, females outnumbered males, and clonal diversity was possibly underestimated. Increases in Spike-specific TCR breadth and depth were seen after two AZD1222 doses.

The CDR3 consists of 12 residues. Germline V CDR1 and CDR2: SNHLY, FYNNEI. Trimming stripped 7 bases from V and 4 bases from J, with 10 bases between. Sequenced by immunoSEQ multiplex PCR; TCRdb stores in-frame clones only, minus some. The table lists 150,000 to 200,000 clones, approximately 95% of them singletons. Worth noting for this clone: Its specificity is not known.

The material sequenced was peripheral blood, taken 28 days after the second dose of the MenACWY control vaccine. The source of this sequence is an adult who received the MenACWY meningococcal vaccine as a control. The gene calls are TRBV2 and TRBJ1-2; D gene ambiguous. CDR3 in amino acids: CASTQGSYGYTF. The CDR3 region has the DNA TGTGCCAGCACCCAAGGAAGCTATGGCTACACCTTC.